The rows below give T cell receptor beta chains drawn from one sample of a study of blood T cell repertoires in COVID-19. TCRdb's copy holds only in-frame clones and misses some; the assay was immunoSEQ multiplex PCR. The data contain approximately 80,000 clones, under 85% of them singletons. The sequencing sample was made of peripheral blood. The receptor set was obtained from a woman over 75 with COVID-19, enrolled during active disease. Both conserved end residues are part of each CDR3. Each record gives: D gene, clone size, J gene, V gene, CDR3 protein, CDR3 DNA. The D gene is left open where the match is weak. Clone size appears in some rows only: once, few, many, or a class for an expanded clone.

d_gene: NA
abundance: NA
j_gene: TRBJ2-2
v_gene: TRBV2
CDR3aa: CASSVTGTGELFF
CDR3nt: TGTGCCAGCAGCGTTACAGGGACCGGGGAGCTGTTTTTT

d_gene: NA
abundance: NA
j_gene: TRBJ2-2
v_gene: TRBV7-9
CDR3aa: CASSLPAGSNTGELFF
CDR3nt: TGTGCCAGCAGCTTACCGGCAGGGTCGAACACCGGGGAGCTGTTTTTT

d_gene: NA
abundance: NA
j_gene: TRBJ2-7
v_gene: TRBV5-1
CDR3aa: CASSTGLYYEQYF
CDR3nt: TGCGCCAGCAGCACGGGACTTTACTACGAGCAGTACTTC

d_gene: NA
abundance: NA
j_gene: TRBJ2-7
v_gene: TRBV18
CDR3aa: CASSPFRDSNYEQYF
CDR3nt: TGTGCCAGCTCACCATTTCGGGACTCCAACTACGAGCAGTACTTC

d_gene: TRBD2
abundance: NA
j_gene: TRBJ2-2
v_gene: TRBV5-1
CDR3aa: CASSEVVAGNTGELFF
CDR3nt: TGCGCCAGCAGCGAGGTAGTAGCGGGAAACACCGGGGAGCTGTTTTTT

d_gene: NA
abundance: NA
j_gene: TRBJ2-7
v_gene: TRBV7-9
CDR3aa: CASSLGPGKYEQYF
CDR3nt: TGTGCCAGCAGCTTAGGTCCAGGGAAGTACGAGCAGTACTTC

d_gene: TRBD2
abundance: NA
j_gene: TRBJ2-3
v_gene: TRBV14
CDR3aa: CASSLLAGVADTQYF
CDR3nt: TGTGCCAGCAGCCTACTAGCGGGAGTCGCAGATACGCAGTATTTT

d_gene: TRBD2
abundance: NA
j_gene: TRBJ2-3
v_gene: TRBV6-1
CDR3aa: CASSEYSERGTDTQYF
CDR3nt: TGTGCCAGCAGTGAATACTCCGAGCGGGGGACGGATACGCAGTATTTT

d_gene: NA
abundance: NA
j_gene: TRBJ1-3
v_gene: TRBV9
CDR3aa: CASSRTTVAAGNTIYF
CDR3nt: TGTGCCAGCAGCCGGACAACCGTGGCGGCCGGAAACACCATATATTTT

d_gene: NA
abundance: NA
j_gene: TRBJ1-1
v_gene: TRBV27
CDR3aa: CASSLAVTMNTEAFF
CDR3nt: TGTGCCAGCAGTTTAGCAGTGACAATGAACACTGAAGCTTTCTTT

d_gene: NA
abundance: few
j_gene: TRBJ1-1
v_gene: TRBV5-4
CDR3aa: CATKEAMNTEAFF
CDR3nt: TGTGCCACCAAGGAGGCCATGAACACTGAAGCTTTCTTT

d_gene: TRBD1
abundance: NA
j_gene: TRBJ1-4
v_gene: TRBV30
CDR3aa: CAWSDGTATNEKLFF
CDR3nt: TGTGCCTGGAGCGATGGGACAGCAACTAATGAAAAACTGTTTTTT

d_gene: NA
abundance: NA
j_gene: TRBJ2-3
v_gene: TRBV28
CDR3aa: CASSLSTDTQYF
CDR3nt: TGTGCCAGCAGTTTGTCGACAGATACGCAGTATTTT

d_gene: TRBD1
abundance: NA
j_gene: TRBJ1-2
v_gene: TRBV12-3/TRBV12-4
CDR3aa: CASTDRGVEGYTF
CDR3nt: TGTGCCAGCACCGACAGGGGCGTGGAAGGCTACACCTTC